The present entry profiles one TCR beta chain with its context. This sample was included in a study of PD-L1 blockade in urothelial cancer. The CDR3 sequence is 15 residues long. Unmatched junction bases numbered 6, after V lost 3 bases and J lost 6 bases. The V gene's germline CDR1 is SGDLS and CDR2 YYNGEE. Time point of the sample: pretreatment peripheral blood. TCRdb's copy holds only in-frame clones and misses some; the assay was immunoSEQ multiplex PCR. This repertoire shows 30,000 to 40,000 clones, over 70% found once; its top ten account for 15% to 19%. The sample here was PBMCs, taken around atezolizumab (anti-PD-L1) treatment. This rearrangement joins TRBV9 to TRBJ1-1; 12 bases match TRBD1. The source is a man aged 55-75 years with urothelial cancer. Here the CDR3 DNA reads TGTGCCAGCAGCGCCGGGGGACAGGGGGCATCTGAAGCTTTCTTT. Translating gives CASSAGGQGASEAFF.